The entry that follows covers one T cell receptor beta chain sequence. Its antigen remains unknown. The CDR3 runs to 14 residues. The V and J ends lost 2 bases and 2 bases respectively, with 9 bases between them. The germline CDR1 and CDR2 sequences are MDHEN and SYDVKM. Sequencing was performed with immunoSEQ multiplex PCR; in TCRdb, only in-frame clones are kept and a portion is missing. The sample records around 200,000 clones, approximately 91% being singletons. The source of the sample is a study of T cell responses to AZD1222 COVID-19 vaccine. Study background: Some second doses came at about 4 weeks and others at about 12 weeks; these were pooled.

The study, taken as a whole, reports: White British people made up most donors, females outnumbered males, and clonal diversity was possibly underestimated. Only five to seven AZD1222 recipients tested seropositive at baseline. Regions left unmutated in variants are reportedly the target of nearly half of spike-specific TCRs.

The sequencing here drew on peripheral blood, taken on day 0 of AZD1222 vaccination. This sequence was found in an adult in good health. The chain recombines TRBV28 with TRBJ1-2; maybe TRBD1 (5 bases). This chain's CDR3 is CASSLPDRNYGYTF. Written as DNA, the CDR3 is TGTGCCAGCAGTTTACCCGACAGAAACTATGGCTACACCTTC.